Sequencing of this TCR beta chain was carried out in a study of identical twins (dated by TCRdb to the mid-2010s). A note on the overall study: TCR alpha and beta repertoires from monozygotic twins, unrelated adults of various ages and cord blood were deep-sequenced to test whether fetal clonotypes persist. To rule out contamination, replicate twin experiments were performed at different times with different library preparation protocols.

In its sample, this clonotype was seen a few times. It has no known antigen specificity. No much larger clone is present one base from it, and per-base qualities are unavailable. Overall study outcomes, separate from this receptor: Invariant T cells such as MAIT and iNKT could partly confound zero-insertion analyses, though diverse VJ usage argued against this for most clonotypes. Conclusions relied on cross-sectional statistical analysis, since the same donors could not be followed over many years. Compared with coincidental sharing between unrelated individuals, out-of-frame TCR alpha sequences shared between twins had an excess of sequences with low generation probability. A weaker excess of twin sharing was found in beta out-of-frame sequences because the signal-to-noise ratio was lowered by fewer shared sequences. In monozygotic twins, recombination models systematically underestimated out-of-frame TCR alpha sharing, but the models matched the sharing seen between unrelated individuals. Fewer insertions were carried by abundant cord blood beta clonotypes, a similar but weaker trend appeared in young adult naive repertoires, and no such trend appeared in memory repertoires.

Germline trimming amounts to 2 bases on V and 4 bases on J, with 11 as the count of junction bases outside the gene matches. CDR1 and CDR2 are drawn from the germline V gene: MNHEY, SVGAGI. From its cysteine to its phenylalanine, the CDR3 spans 18 amino acids. Solely the CDR3 DNA is kept, with 54 bases framed from the first base. Receptor libraries were prepared by 5' RACE. This sample was sequenced with an Illumina HiSeq 2000. A universal primer binding site was introduced by template switching, and a unique molecular identifier was present in the final cDNA, enabling accurate counting of TCR cDNA molecules. Specific primers in the conserved constant-segment region were used to synthesize first-strand cDNA for TCR alpha and beta chains. To control for contamination, every cDNA library carried two barcodes: a SMART-Mk sample barcode plus Illumina barcodes. Two successive PCR steps introduced TruSeq adapter sequences along with Illumina sample barcodes. Sequencing of the TCR alpha and beta cDNA libraries was done on the Illumina HiSeq platform using custom primers. For the original study's pipeline: MiGEC processed the raw reads to extract unique molecular identifiers, while MiXCR was used to determine the CDR3 positions. For each individual, recombination models were inferred using an EM algorithm with the repgenHMM and IGoR tools. The tcR package in R was used for shared clonotype analysis, with sharing normalized by the product of cloneset sizes. To study raw recombination free of thymic and clonal selection effects, out-of-frame nonproductive sequences were analyzed. The public reads were quality trimmed at Q25 with fastp and then assembled into clones with MiXCR by TCRdb, keeping productive beta chains. Each CDR3 protein gets just one entry, which takes the most common genes and DNA from the rows behind it. These V and J calls are TCRdb output, not the study's own analysis. This sample comprises 1.5 million or so distinct CDR3 sequences, about 31% of them detected only once. Around 0.3% of the sample goes to the ten largest clones.

Every donor in the study was a healthy Caucasian. The rearrangement joined TRBV6-5 to TRBJ2-2; 9 central nucleotides agree with TRBD1. The receptor was isolated from a newborn girl in good health. Sequenced input: cord blood. The sequence in DNA is TGTGCCAGCAGTTACCTTCTTCCGGGACAGGGTACCACCGGGGAGCTGTTTTTT. This encodes CASSYLLPGQGTTGELFF.